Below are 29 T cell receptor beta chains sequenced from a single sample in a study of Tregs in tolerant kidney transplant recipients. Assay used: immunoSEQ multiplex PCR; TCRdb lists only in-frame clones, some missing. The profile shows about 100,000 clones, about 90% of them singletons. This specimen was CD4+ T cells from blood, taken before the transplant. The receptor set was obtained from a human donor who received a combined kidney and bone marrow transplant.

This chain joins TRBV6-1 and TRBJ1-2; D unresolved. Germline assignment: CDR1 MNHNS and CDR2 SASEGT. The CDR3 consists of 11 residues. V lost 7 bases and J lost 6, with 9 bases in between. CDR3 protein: CASNRRDGYTF. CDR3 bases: TGTGCCAGCAACCGGCGGGATGGCTACACCTTC.

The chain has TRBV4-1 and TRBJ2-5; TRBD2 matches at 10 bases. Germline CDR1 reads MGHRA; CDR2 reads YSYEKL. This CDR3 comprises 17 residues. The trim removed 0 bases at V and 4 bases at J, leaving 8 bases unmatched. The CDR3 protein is CASSQEGLQRGGETQYF. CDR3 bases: TGCGCCAGCAGCCAAGAGGGCCTTCAGCGGGGGGGAGAGACCCAGTACTTC.

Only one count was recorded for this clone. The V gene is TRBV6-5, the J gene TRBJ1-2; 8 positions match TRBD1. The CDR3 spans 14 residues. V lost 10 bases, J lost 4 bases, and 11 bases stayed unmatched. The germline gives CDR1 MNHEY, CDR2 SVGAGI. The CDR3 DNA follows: TGTGCCACTTCGACAGGGGCGGGCGGCTATGGCTACACCTTC. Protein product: CATSTGAGGYGYTF.

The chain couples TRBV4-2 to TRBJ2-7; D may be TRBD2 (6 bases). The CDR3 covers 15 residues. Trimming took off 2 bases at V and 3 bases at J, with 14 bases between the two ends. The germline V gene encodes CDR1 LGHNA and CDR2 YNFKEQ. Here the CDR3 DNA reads TGTGCCAGCAGCCAACGACTAGGTCATATCTACGAGCAGTACTTC. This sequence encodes CASSQRLGHIYEQYF.

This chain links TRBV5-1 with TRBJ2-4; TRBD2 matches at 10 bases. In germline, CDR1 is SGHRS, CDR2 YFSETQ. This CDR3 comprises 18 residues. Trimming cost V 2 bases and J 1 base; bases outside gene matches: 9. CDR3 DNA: TGCGCCAGCAGCTTTCGGACTAGCGGAATGACGGCCAAAAACATTCAGTACTTC. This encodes CASSFRTSGMTAKNIQYF. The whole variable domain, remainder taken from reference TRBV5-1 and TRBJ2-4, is KAGVTQTPRYLIKTRGQQVTLSCSPISGHRSVSWYQQTPGQGLQFLFEYFSETQRNKGNFPGRFSGRQFSNSRSEMNVSTLELGDSALYLCASSFRTSGMTAKNIQYFGAGTRLSVL.

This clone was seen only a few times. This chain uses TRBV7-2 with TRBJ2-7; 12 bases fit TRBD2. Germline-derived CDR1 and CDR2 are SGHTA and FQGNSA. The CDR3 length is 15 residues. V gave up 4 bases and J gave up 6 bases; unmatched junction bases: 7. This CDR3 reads CASSSTGTSGFEQYF. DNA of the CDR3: TGTGCCAGCAGCTCGACCGGGACTAGCGGGTTCGAGCAGTACTTC.

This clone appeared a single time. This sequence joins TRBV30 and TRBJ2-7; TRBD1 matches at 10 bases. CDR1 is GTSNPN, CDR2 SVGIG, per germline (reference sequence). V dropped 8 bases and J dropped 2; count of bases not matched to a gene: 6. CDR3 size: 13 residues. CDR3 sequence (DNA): TGTGCCCAAACCGGGACAGGGGCCTACGAGCAGTACTTC. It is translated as CAQTGTGAYEQYF.

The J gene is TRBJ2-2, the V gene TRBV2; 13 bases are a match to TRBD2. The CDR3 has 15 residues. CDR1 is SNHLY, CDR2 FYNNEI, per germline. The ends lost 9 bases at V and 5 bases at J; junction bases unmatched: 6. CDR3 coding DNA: TGTGCCAGAAGGACTAGCGGGAGTCAGACCGGGGAGCTGTTTTTT. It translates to CARRTSGSQTGELFF.

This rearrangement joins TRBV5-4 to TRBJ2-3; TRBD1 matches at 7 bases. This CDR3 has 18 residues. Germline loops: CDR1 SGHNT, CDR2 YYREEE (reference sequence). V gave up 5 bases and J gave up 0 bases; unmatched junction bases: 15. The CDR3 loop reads CASSPEVGGLSSTDTQYF. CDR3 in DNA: TGTGCCAGCAGTCCGGAGGTAGGGGGCCTTAGTAGCACAGATACGCAGTATTTT. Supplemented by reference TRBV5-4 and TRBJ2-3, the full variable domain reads ETGVTQSPTHLIKTRGQQVTLRCSSQSGHNTVSWYQQALGQGPQFIFQYYREEENGRGNFPPRFSGLQFPNYSSELNVNALELDDSALYLCASSPEVGGLSSTDTQYFGPGTRLTVL.

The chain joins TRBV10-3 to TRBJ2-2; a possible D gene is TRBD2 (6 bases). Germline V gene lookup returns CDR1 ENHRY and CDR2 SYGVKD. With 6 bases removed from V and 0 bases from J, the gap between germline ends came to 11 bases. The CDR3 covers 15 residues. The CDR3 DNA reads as TGTGCCATCAGGGGGGGAGTAACGAACACCGGGGAGCTGTTTTTT. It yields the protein CAIRGGVTNTGELFF.

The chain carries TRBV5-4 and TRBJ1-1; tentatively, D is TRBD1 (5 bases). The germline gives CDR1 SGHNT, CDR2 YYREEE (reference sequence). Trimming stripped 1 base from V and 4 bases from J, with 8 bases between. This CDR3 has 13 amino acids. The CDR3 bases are TGTGCCAGCAGCTTGCAAAGGGGCACTGAAGCTTTCTTT. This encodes CASSLQRGTEAFF.

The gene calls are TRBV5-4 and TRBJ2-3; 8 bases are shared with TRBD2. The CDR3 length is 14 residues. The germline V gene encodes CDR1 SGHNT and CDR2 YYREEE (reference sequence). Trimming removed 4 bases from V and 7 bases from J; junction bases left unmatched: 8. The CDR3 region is CASSTPGGRYTQYF. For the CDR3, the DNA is TGTGCCAGCAGCACCCCGGGAGGGCGGTATACGCAGTATTTT.

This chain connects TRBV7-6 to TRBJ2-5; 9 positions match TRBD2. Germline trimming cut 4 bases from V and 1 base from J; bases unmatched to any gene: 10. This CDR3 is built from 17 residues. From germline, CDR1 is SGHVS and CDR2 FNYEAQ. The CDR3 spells CASSSTLSGSAQETQYF. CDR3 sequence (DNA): TGTGCCAGCAGCTCTACCCTTAGCGGGAGTGCCCAAGAGACCCAGTACTTC.

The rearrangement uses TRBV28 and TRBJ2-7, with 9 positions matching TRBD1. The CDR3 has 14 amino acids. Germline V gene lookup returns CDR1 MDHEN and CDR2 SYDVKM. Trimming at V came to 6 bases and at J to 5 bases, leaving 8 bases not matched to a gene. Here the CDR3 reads CASSPGTGRDEQYF. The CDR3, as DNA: TGTGCCAGCAGCCCCGGGACAGGGCGTGACGAGCAGTACTTC. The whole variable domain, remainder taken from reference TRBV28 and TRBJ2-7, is DVKVTQSSRYLVKRTGEKVFLECVQDMDHENMFWYRQDPGLGLRLIYFSYDVKMKEKGDIPEGYSVSREKKERFSLILESASTNQTSMYLCASSPGTGRDEQYFGPGTRLTVT.

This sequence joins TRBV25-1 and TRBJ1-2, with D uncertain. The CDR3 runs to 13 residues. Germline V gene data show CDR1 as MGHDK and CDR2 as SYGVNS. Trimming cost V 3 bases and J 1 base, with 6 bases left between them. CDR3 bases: TGTGCCAGCAGTGAGTCCTATAACTATGGCTACACCTTC. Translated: CASSESYNYGYTF.

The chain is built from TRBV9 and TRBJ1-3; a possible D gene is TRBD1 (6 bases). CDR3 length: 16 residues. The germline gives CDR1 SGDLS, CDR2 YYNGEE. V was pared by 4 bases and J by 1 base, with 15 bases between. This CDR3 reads CASSRTVGNSGNTIYF. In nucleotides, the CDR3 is TGTGCCAGCAGCCGGACAGTGGGAAATTCTGGAAACACCATATATTTT.

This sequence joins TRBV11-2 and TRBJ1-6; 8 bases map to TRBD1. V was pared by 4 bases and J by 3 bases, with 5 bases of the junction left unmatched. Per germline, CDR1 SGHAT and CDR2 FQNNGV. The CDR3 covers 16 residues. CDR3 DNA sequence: TGTGCCAGCAGCTACACAGGGGGGAACTATAATTCACCCCTCCACTTT. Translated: CASSYTGGNYNSPLHF. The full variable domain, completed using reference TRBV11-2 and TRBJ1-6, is EAGVAQSPRYKIIEKRQSVAFWCNPISGHATLYWYQQILGQGPKLLIQFQNNGVVDDSQLPKDRFSAERLKGVDSTLKIQPAKLEDSAVYLCASSYTGGNYNSPLHFGNGTRLTVT.

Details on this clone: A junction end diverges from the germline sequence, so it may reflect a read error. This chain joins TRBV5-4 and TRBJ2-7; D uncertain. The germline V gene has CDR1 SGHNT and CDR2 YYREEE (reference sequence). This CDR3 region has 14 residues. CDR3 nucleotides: TGTGCCAGCAGCATGACTGGCGGTCCCTACGAGCAGTATTTC. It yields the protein CASSMTGGPYEQYF.

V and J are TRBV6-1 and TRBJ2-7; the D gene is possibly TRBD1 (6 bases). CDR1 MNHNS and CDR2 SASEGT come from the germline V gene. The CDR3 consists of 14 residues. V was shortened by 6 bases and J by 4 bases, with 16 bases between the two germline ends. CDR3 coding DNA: TGTGCCAGCAGAACAACAGGGAGACCTTACGAGCAGTACTTC. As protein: CASRTTGRPYEQYF.

CDR3 loop: CASSPTSGRAWEQYF. The CDR3 coding sequence is TGTGCCAGCAGCCCGACTAGCGGGAGGGCGTGGGAGCAGTACTTC. This chain links TRBV5-5 with TRBJ2-7, with TRBD2 matching 14 bases. J lost 7 bases, V lost 4 bases, and 7 bases had no gene match. This CDR3 comprises 15 residues. Germline V gives CDR1 SGHKS, CDR2 YYEKEE (reference sequence).

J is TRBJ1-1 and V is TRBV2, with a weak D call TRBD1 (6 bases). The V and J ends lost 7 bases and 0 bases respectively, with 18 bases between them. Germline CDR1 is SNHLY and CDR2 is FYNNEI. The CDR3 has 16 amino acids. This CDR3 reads CASTPETGLMNTEAFF. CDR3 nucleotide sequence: TGTGCCAGCACCCCAGAGACAGGACTCATGAACACTGAAGCTTTCTTT. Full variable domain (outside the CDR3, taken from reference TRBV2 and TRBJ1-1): EPEVTQTPSHQVTQMGQEVILRCVPISNHLYFYWYRQILGQKVEFLVSFYNNEISEKSEIFDDQFSVERPDGSNFTLKIRSTKLEDSAMYFCASTPETGLMNTEAFFGQGTRLTVV.

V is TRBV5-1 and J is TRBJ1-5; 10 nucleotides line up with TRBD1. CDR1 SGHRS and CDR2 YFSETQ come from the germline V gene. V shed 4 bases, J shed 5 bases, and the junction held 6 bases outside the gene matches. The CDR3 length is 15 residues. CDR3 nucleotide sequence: TGCGCCAGCAGCCCGACAGGGGGCACCGATCAGCCCCAGCATTTT. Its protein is CASSPTGGTDQPQHF.

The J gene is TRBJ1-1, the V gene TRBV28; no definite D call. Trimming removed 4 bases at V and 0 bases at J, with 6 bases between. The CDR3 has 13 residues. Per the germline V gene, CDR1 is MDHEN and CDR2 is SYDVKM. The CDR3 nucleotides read TGTGCCAGCAGTTCTCAGATGAACACTGAAGCTTTCTTT. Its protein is CASSSQMNTEAFF.

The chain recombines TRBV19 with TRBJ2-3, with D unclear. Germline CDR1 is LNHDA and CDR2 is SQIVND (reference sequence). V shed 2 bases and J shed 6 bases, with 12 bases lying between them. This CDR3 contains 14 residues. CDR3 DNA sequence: TGTGCCAGTAGTATAAGAACAAGGAGCGATACGCAGTATTTT. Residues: CASSIRTRSDTQYF.

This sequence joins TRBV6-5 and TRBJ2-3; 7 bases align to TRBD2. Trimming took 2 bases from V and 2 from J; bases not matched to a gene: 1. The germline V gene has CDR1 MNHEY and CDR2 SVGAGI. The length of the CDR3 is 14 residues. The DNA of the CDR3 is TGTGCCAGCAGTTACCTAGCGGCCACAGATACGCAGTATTTT. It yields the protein CASSYLAATDTQYF.

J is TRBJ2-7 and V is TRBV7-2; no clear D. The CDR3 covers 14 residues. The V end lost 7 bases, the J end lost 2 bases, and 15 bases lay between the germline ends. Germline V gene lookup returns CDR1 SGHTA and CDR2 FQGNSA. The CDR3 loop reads CASTYAGSAYEQYF. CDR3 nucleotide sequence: TGTGCCAGCACCTACGCCGGGTCGGCCTACGAGCAGTACTTC. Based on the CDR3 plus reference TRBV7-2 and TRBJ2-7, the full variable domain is GAGVSQSPSNKVTEKGKDVELRCDPISGHTALYWYRQSLGQGLEFLIYFQGNSAPDKSGLPSDRFSAERTGGSVSTLTIQRTQQEDSAVYLCASTYAGSAYEQYFGPGTRLTVT.

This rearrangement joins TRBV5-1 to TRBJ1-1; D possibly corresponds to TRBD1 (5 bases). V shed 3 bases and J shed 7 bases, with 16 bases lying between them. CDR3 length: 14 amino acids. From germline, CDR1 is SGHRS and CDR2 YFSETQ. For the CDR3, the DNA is TGCGCCAGCAGCTGGGGGGTTGAAGGTAGTGAAGCTTTCTTT. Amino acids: CASSWGVEGSEAFF. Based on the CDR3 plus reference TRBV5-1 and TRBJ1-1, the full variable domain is KAGVTQTPRYLIKTRGQQVTLSCSPISGHRSVSWYQQTPGQGLQFLFEYFSETQRNKGNFPGRFSGRQFSNSRSEMNVSTLELGDSALYLCASSWGVEGSEAFFGQGTRLTVV.

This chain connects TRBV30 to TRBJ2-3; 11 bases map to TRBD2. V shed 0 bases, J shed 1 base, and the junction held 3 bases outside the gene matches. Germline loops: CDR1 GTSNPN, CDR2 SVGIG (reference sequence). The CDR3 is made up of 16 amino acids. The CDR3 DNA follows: TGTGCCTGGAGTGTAACTAGCGGGGGAGGCACAGATACGCAGTATTTT. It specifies CAWSVTSGGGTDTQYF.

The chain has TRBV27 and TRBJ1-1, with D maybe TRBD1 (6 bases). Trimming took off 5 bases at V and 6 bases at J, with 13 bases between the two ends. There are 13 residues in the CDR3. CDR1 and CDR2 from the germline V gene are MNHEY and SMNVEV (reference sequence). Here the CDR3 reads CASSRAGAPEAFF. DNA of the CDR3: TGTGCCAGCAGTCGGGCAGGGGCCCCTGAAGCTTTCTTT.